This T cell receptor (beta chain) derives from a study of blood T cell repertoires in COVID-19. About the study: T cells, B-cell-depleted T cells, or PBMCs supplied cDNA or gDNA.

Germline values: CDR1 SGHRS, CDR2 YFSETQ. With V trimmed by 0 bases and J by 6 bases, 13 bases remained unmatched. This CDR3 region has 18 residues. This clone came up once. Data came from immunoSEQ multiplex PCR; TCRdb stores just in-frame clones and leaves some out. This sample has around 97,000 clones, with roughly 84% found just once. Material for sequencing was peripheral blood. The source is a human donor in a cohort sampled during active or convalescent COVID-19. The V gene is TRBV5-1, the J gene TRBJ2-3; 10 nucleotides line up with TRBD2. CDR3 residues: CASSLDRTSGIFGDTQYF. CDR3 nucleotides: TGCGCCAGCAGCTTGGACCGGACTAGCGGAATCTTCGGGGATACGCAGTATTTT.